This T cell receptor beta chain was recovered during a study of shared clonotypes between healthy human individuals. This CDR3 contains 16 residues. CDR1 and CDR2 (germline): SEHNR, FQNEAQ (reference sequence). J gave up 1 base and V 5 bases, and 6 bases lay outside the gene matches. The table came from immunoSEQ multiplex PCR; TCRdb's copy has only in-frame clones and leaves some out. The data show approximately 1,500,000 clones, roughly 96% seen once. The sequence derives from a man aged 25 to 40 in good health. The chain combines TRBV7-9 with TRBJ2-2; 8 nucleotides line up with TRBD1. The source material was naive CD4+ T cells sorted from blood. The sample's subset: CD45RA+ positively selected. The chain's CDR3 is CASSRAGTGNTGELFF. The CDR3, as DNA: TGTGCCAGCAGCCGAGCCGGGACAGGGAACACCGGGGAGCTGTTTTTT.